Sequencing of this T cell receptor (beta chain) was carried out in a study of long-term antiretroviral therapy in people with HIV. Regarding the study as a whole: Diversity rose after ART but stayed below transplant donor controls. It was observed that HIV repertoires exhibited narrower CDR3 length ranges than controls.

In this sample, this clone turned up once. Its target is not known. Assay version v3.0 of immunoSEQ was used, and it was run at survey level. Here immunoSEQ multiplex PCR was the method, and the copy in TCRdb shows in-frame clones only, minus some. In the table there are about 21,000 clones, around 76% of which are singletons. CDR3 length: 15 residues. Germline-derived CDR1 and CDR2 are SGHRS and YFSETQ. V lost 1 base, J lost 5 bases, and 8 bases stayed unmatched. Treatment of all HIV participants took place in the United States. Every sample had roughly 0.95-11 million cryopreserved PBMC in it before DNA extraction.

This receptor was obtained from a woman aged 40 to 50 with HIV. The sample was unsorted PBMCs, taken around 1.8 years before starting antiretroviral therapy. V usage is TRBV5-1 and J usage is TRBJ2-7, with 8 bases that match TRBD1. CDR3 loop: CASSLLQGAIDEQYF. The CDR3 DNA sequence: TGCGCCAGCAGCTTGTTGCAGGGGGCGATCGACGAGCAGTACTTC.